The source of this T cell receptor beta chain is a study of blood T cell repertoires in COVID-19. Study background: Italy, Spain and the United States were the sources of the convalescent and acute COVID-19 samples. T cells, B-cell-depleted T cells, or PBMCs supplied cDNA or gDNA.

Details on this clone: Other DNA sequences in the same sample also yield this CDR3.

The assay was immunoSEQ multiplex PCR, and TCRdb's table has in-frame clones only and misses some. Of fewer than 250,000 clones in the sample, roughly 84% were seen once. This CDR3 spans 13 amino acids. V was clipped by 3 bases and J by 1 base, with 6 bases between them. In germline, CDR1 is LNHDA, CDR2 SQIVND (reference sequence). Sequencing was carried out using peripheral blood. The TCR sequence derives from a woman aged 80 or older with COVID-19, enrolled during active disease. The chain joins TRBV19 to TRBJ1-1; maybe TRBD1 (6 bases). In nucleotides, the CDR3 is TGTGCCAGTAGTATCAGGGGGAACACTGAAGCTTTCTTT. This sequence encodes CASSIRGNTEAFF.